Presented here are 6 T cell receptor beta chains from one specimen sequenced in a study of T cell repertoires in cytomegalovirus infection. TCRdb reprocessed the reads with MiXCR, giving one entry per CDR3 protein. The sample has 370,000 or so distinct CDR3 sequences, 34% seen once. These receptors lack a known antigen. The sample in question was cultured PBMCs, obtained from culture after CMV antigen stimulation. The receptor set was obtained from a human donor in good health (CMV status not recorded). Some clones in this sample may be carry-over from other donors' samples.

The gene calls are TRBV4-1 and TRBJ2-7; no definite D call. V shed 0 bases and J shed 5 bases, with 8 bases lying between them. Germline assignment: CDR1 MGHRA and CDR2 YSYEKL. This CDR3 spans 13 amino acids. The CDR3 DNA is TGCGCCAGCAGCCAAGATCCTAGTAACGAGCAGTACTTC. It translates to CASSQDPSNEQYF.

The chain employs TRBV4-1 and TRBJ1-2; D is unclear. Deletions cut 5 bases from V and 3 bases from J, with 13 bases between. The CDR3 sequence is 14 residues long. The germline gives CDR1 MGHRA, CDR2 YSYEKL. The CDR3 nucleotides read TGCGCCAGCAGCGGGTCGGGGTCGGACTATGGCTACACCTTC. It yields the protein CASSGSGSDYGYTF.

This clonotype was seen many times. The chain combines TRBV19 with TRBJ2-3; 7 positions match TRBD2. This CDR3 region has 17 residues. Per germline, CDR1 LNHDA and CDR2 SQIVND (reference sequence). V dropped 0 bases and J dropped 3; count of bases not matched to a gene: 9. The CDR3 bases are TGTGCCAGTAGTATAGAAGTCCTCGCGGGAGCAACAGATACGCAGTATTTT. This translates into CASSIEVLAGATDTQYF.

At least ten counts were recorded for this clonotype. The chain recombines TRBV12-3 or TRBV12-4 with TRBJ1-2; the match to TRBD1 covers 7 bases. V lost 6 bases, J lost 4 bases, and 5 bases stayed unmatched. This CDR3 region has 13 residues. The CDR3 DNA reads as TGTGCCAGCAGAGAAGGACAGGCCTATGGCTACACCTTC. Amino acid sequence: CASREGQAYGYTF.

The gene calls are TRBV11-2 and TRBJ2-5; 9 nucleotides line up with TRBD1. Losses at the gene ends were 3 bases for V and 5 bases for J; bases not matched to a gene: 22. The germline CDR1 and CDR2 sequences are SGHAT and FQNNGV. The CDR3 runs 20 residues. This chain's CDR3 is CASSFMLGSRSGQGWETQYF. In DNA form, the CDR3 reads TGTGCCAGCAGCTTTATGTTAGGCTCTCGGTCGGGACAGGGCTGGGAGACCCAGTACTTC.

The V and J genes are TRBV12-3 or TRBV12-4 and TRBJ2-5, with 9 bases fitting TRBD2. The ends lost 3 bases at V and 5 bases at J; junction bases unmatched: 13. The length of the CDR3 is 17 residues. For the CDR3, the DNA is TGTGCCAGCAGTTTCGGATTGGGGACTAGCTCTGGCGAGACCCAGTACTTC. It encodes CASSFGLGTSSGETQYF.